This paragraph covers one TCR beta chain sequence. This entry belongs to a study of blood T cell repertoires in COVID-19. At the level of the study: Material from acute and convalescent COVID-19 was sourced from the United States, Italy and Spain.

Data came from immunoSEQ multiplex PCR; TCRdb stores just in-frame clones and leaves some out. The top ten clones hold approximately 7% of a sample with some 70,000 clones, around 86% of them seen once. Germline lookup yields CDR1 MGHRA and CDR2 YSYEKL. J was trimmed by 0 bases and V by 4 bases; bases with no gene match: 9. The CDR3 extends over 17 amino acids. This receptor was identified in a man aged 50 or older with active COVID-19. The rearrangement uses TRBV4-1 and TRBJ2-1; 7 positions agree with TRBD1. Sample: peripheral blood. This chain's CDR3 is CASSREWTGSSYNEQFF. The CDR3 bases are TGCGCCAGCAGCCGAGAGTGGACAGGTAGCTCCTACAATGAGCAGTTCTTC.